Reported below is one T cell receptor (beta chain). The antigen it recognizes is unknown. The input lacks base qualities; no much larger clone sits a single base away. As encoded in the germline V gene, CDR1 is WSHSY while CDR2 is SAAADI. V gives up 5 bases and J gives up 1 base, and the segment between their germline ends measures 11 bases. Counted from cysteine to phenylalanine, this CDR3 has 14 amino acids. Solely the CDR3 DNA is kept, with 42 bases framed from the first base. All donors were healthy Caucasians. Three unrelated non-twin adults were additionally sequenced: a male aged 18 to 29, a male aged 50 to 60 and a female aged 50 to 60. Miltenyi CD45RO+ enrichment and human naive T-cell isolation kits were used to isolate memory (CD45RO+) and naive T cells from PBMC. The sample comes from a study of identical twins (dated by TCRdb to the mid-2010s). Some background on the complete study: To test whether fetal clonotypes persist, this study deep-sequenced TCR alpha and beta repertoires from monozygotic twins, from unrelated adults of various ages, and from cord blood. Replicate twin experiments were performed at different times using different library preparation protocols to rule out contamination. Overall study outcomes, separate from this receptor: Recombination models systematically underestimated out-of-frame TCR alpha sharing in monozygotic twins but agreed with sharing between unrelated individuals. Compared with coincidental sharing between unrelated individuals, out-of-frame TCR alpha sequences shared between twins showed an excess of sequences with low generation probability. In beta out-of-frame sequences, excess twin sharing was weaker, because having fewer shared sequences lowered the signal-to-noise ratio. Abundant cord blood beta clonotypes had fewer insertions, young adult naive repertoires showed a similar but weaker trend, and memory repertoires showed no such trend. Zero-insertion analyses could be partly confounded by invariant T cells such as MAIT and iNKT, although diverse VJ usage argued against such confounding for most clonotypes. Conclusions relied on cross-sectional statistical analysis, since the same donors could not be followed over many years.

The library was generated by 5' RACE. The instrument was an Illumina HiSeq 2000. A universal primer binding site was introduced by template switching, and a unique molecular identifier was present in the final cDNA, enabling accurate counting of TCR cDNA molecules. Specific primers in the conserved constant-segment region were used to synthesize first-strand cDNA for the TCR alpha and beta chains. To control for contamination, each cDNA library was double barcoded with a SMART-Mk sample barcode plus Illumina barcodes. TruSeq adapter sequences along with Illumina sample barcodes were introduced in two successive PCR steps. TCR alpha and beta cDNA libraries were sequenced on the Illumina HiSeq platform with custom primers. Concerning the study's data processing: Unique molecular identifiers were extracted from raw reads with MiGEC, and CDR3 positions were determined with MiXCR. For each individual, recombination models were inferred using an EM algorithm with the repgenHMM and IGoR tools. Shared clonotype analysis was performed with the tcR package in R, normalizing sharing by the product of cloneset sizes. To study raw recombination without the effects of thymic and clonal selection, out-of-frame nonproductive sequences were analyzed. TCRdb took the public reads, trimmed them with fastp at Q25, ran MiXCR for clone calling and kept in-frame beta chains. Rows are combined by CDR3 protein, so each entry shows the most common genes and DNA. TCRdb, rather than the study authors, made the V and J calls. This sample comprises hundreds of thousands of distinct CDR3 sequences, 5.5% to 6.5% of them detected only once. 1.5% to 2% of the sample lies in the top ten.

This TCR derives from a man younger than 35 in good health. The V gene is TRBV10-2 and the J gene is TRBJ1-1; a weak D assignment points to TRBD1 (5 bases agree). What was sequenced was naive T cells sorted from blood. This sample's cell subset or site label indicates: cells isolated with a human naive T-cell isolation kit. The DNA reads TGCGCCAGCAGTTTGGTTGGGACGAACACTGAAGCTTTCTTT. This yields the protein CASSLVGTNTEAFF.